This T cell receptor beta chain comes out of a study of blood T cell repertoires in COVID-19 (dated by TCRdb to about 2020). About the investigation overall: The collaborator samples originated in the United States, Italy and Spain and spanned the acute and convalescent phases of COVID-19. The material from the prospective study consisted of cDNA or gDNA derived from T cells, B-cell-depleted T cells, or PBMCs. The dataset comprised deeply sampled blood TCRbeta repertoires from subjects exposed to, actively infected with, or recovered from COVID-19. Nearly every sample came with metadata listing a de-identified subject ID, COVID-19 status, age in years and sex. The samples were drawn from the first 160 participants of the ongoing ImmuneRACE study and from some 1,300 subjects provided by 6 global collaborators. Where HLA class I and class II types were available, the types were taken from metadata supplied by the sample provider, not from assay-based typing. The repertoires were released in a freely available public database meant as a resource for research on the immune response to SARS-CoV-2.

Whole blood was collected in K2EDTA tubes by collaborating institutions according to the institutions' own protocols. For TCRbeta analysis, collaborators shipped samples as frozen whole blood, isolated PBMCs, or DNA extracted from either of those sample types. The immunoSEQ Assay, a bias-controlled multiplex PCR, was used to amplify TCRbeta CDR3 regions from genomic DNA. The authors' analysis ran thus. Within the assay, amplification of reference gene primers was used to estimate how many nucleated cells each sample contained. To quantify the absolute abundance of each unique TCRbeta CDR3 rearrangement, sequence reads were collapsed and filtered. Productive Simpson clonality was computed per sample as the square root of Simpson's diversity index over productive rearrangements. What TCRdb holds here is the immuneACCESS table cut down to in-frame rearrangements. Part of the clones is not present; checked against another copy, under half of the missing clones reflect an unresolved V gene, and the others are unexplained. Clone size and the V and J calls come from that table; the DNA yielded D and trimming. The sample table lists over 200,000 clones, more than 75% of them with a count of one. Of the sample, more than 5.5% falls within the top ten clones.

As encoded in the germline V gene (reference sequence), CDR1 is MNHEY while CDR2 is SMNVEV. Trimming removed 5 bases from V and 7 bases from J; the gene matches leave 10 bases unexplained. Counted from cysteine to phenylalanine, this CDR3 has 16 amino acids. The retained sequence is limited to the CDR3, 48 bases, with the frame set at the first base. In regard to this clone: It lacks a known antigen. No per-base quality is available; no much larger clone lies one base away.

On the study overall, not on this receptor specifically: Clinical and demographic metadata were provided uncurated, with the amount varying by source and participant.

The rearrangement joined TRBV27 to TRBJ2-1; 11 nucleotides in the junction match TRBD2. This TCR was sampled from a man older than 75 with acute or convalescent COVID-19. Sequencing input: peripheral blood. The DNA sequence is given as TGTGCCAGCAGTGGATTAGCGGGAGGGCGGCGGAATGAGCAGTTCTTC. This gives the protein CASSGLAGGRRNEQFF.